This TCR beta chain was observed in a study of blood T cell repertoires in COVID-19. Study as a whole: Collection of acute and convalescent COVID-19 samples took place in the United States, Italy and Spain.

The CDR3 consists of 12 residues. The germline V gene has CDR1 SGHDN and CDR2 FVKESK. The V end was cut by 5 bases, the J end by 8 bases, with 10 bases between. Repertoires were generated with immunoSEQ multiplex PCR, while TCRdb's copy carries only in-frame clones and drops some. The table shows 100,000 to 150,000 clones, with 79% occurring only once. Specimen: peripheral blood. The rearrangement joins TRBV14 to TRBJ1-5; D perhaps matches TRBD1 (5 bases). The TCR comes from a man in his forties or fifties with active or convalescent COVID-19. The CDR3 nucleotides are TGTGCCAGCAGCAGGGCGGGGGAGCCCCAGCATTTT. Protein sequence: CASSRAGEPQHF.